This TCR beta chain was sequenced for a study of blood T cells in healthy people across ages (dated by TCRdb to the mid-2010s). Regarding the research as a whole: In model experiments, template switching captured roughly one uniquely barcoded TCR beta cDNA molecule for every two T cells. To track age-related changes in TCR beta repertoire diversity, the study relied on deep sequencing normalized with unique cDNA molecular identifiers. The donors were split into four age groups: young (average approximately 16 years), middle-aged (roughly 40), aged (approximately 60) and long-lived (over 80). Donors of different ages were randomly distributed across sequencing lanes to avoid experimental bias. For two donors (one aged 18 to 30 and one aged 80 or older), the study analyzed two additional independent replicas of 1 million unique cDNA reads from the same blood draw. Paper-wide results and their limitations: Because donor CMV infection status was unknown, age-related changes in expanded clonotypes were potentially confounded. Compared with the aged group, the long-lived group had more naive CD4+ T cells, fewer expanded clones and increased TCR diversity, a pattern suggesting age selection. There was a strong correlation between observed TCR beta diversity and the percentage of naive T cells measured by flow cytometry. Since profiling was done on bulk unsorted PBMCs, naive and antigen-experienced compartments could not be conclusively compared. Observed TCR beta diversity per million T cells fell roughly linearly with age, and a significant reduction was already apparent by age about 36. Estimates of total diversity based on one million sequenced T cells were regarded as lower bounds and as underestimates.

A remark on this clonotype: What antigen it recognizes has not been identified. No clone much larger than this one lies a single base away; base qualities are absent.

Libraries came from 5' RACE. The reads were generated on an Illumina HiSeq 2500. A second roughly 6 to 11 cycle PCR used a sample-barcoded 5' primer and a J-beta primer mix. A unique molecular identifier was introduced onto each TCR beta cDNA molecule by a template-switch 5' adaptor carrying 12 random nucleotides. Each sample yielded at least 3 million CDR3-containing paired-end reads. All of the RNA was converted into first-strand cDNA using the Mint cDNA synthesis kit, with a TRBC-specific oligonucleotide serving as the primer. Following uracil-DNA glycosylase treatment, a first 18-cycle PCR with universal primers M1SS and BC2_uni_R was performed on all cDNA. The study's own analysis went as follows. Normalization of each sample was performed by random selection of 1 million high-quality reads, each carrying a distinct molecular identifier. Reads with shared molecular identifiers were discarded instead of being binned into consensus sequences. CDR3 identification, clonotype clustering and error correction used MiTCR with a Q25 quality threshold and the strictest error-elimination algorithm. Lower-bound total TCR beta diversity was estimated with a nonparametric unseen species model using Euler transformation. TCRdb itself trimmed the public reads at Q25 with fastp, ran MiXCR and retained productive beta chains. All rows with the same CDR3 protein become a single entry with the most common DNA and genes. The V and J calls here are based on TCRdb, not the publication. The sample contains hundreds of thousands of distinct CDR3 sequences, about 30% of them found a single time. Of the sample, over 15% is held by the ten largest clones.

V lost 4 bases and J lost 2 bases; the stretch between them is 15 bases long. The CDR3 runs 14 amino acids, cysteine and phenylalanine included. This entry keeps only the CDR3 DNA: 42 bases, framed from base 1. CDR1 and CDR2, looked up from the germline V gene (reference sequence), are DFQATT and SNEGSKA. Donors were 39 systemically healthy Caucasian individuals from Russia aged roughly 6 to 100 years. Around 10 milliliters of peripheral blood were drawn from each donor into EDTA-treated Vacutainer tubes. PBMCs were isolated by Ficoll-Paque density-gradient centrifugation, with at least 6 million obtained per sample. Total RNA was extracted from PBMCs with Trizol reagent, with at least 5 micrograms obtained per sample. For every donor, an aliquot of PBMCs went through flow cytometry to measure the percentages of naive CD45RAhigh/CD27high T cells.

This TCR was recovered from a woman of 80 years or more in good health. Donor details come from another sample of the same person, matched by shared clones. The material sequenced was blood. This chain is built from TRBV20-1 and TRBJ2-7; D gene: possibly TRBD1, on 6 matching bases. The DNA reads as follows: TGCAGTGCTACCCGGGACATAATCCCCTACGAGCAGTACTTC. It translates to CSATRDIIPYEQYF.